The sequence of this T cell receptor (beta chain) was determined in a study of shared clonotypes between healthy human individuals. For each subset, genomic DNA was distributed in equal portions over several immunoSEQ plates. Unsorted PBMC DNA was run through sequencing on ten immunoSEQ deep assay plates. Measured with immunoSEQ multiplex PCR; TCRdb has only the in-frame clones, and not every one. The sample lists about 530,000 clones, 75% to 80% occurring once. Germline CDR1 and CDR2: SQVTM and ANQGSEA. V lost 5 bases and J lost 5; bases outside the gene matches: 6. CDR3 length: 13 residues. Genomic DNA from unsorted samples was obtained from 70 million to 90 million PBMCs (per sample).

The TCR comes from a woman aged 40 to 50 in good health. Some clones in this sample may be carry-over from other donors' samples. The V and J genes are TRBV29-1 and TRBJ2-5; 9 nucleotides match TRBD1. The sequencing input was PBMCs. The CDR3 DNA follows: TGCAGCGTTACGACAGGGGGAGAGGAGACCCAGTACTTC. It translates to CSVTTGGEETQYF.